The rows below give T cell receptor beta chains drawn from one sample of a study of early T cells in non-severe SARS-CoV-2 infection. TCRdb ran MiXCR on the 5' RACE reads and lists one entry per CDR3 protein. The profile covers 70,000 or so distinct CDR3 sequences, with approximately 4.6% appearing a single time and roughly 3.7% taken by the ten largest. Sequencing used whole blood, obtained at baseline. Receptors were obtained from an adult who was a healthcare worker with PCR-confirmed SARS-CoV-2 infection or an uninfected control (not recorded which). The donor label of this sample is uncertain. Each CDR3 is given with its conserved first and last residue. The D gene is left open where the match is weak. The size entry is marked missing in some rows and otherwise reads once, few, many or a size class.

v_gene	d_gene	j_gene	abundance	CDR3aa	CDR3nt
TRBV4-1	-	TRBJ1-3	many	CASSQDPAGPYSGNTIYF	TGCGCCAGCAGCCAAGATCCGGCAGGGCCATACTCTGGAAACACCATATATTTT
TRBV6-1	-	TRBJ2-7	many	CASTVRATYEQYF	TGTGCCAGCACCGTCAGGGCCACCTACGAGCAGTACTTC
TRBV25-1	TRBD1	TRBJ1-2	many	CASQTGNYGYTF	TGTGCCAGCCAGACAGGGAACTATGGCTACACCTTC
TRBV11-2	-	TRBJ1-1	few	CASSLLGHLEAFF	TGTGCCAGCAGCTTACTGGGACACCTTGAAGCTTTCTTT
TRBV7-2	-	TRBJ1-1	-	CASSSYVGFEAFF	TGTGCCAGCAGTAGCTACGTGGGATTTGAAGCTTTCTTT
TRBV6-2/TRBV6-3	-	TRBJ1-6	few	CASRSEGGLTSPLHF	TGTGCCAGCAGATCCGAGGGGGGTTTGACTTCACCCCTCCACTTT
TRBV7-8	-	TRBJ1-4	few	CASSFAIGGTGNEKLFF	TGTGCCAGCAGCTTCGCTATCGGCGGGACGGGGAATGAAAAACTGTTTTTT
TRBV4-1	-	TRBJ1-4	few	CASSQTFMLANEKLFF	TGTGCCAGCAGCCAGACTTTCATGCTTGCTAATGAAAAACTGTTTTTT
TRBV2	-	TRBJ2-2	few	CASSGSRATGELFF	TGTGCCAGCAGTGGGTCGAGGGCCACCGGGGAGCTGTTTTTT
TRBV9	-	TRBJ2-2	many	CASSVEGTGELFF	TGTGCCAGCAGCGTAGAAGGCACCGGGGAGCTGTTTTTT
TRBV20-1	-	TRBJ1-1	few	CSASDQNTEAFF	TGCAGTGCTAGCGACCAGAACACTGAAGCTTTCTTT
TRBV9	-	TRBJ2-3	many	CASSPQGADTQYF	TGTGCCAGCAGCCCGCAAGGGGCAGATACGCAGTATTTT
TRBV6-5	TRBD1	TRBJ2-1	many	CASSSPGQGDEQFF	TGTGCCAGCAGTTCCCCGGGACAGGGGGATGAGCAGTTCTTC
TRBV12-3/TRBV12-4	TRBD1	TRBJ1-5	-	CASRQDRAGNQPQHF	TGTGCCAGCAGACAGGACAGGGCCGGCAATCAGCCCCAGCATTTT
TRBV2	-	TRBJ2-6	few	CASSARVSGANVLTF	TGTGCCAGCAGCGCTAGAGTCTCTGGGGCCAACGTCCTGACTTTC
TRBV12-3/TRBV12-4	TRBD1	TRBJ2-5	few	CASSSPRGPTRETQYF	TGTGCCAGCAGCAGTCCCAGGGGGCCTACTCGAGAGACCCAGTACTTC
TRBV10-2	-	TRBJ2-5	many	CATAAGQSLETQYF	TGCGCCACCGCGGCGGGACAGAGTTTAGAGACCCAGTACTTC
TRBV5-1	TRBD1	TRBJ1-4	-	CASSSRQGRNEKLFF	TGCGCCAGCAGCTCAAGACAGGGCCGTAATGAAAAACTGTTTTTT
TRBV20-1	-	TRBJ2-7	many	CSARAGVWYEQYF	TGCAGTGCTAGGGCAGGGGTGTGGTACGAGCAGTACTTC
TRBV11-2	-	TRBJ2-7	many	CASSLATGTYEQYF	TGTGCCAGCAGCTTAGCAACGGGAACCTACGAGCAGTACTTC
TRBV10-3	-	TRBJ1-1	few	CAISEEGGGTEAFF	TGTGCCATCAGTGAGGAGGGGGGCGGCACTGAAGCTTTCTTT
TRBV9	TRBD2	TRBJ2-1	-	CASSVGLAGGLEQFF	TGTGCCAGCAGCGTAGGGCTAGCGGGGGGGCTGGAGCAGTTCTTC
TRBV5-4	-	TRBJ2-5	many	CASSSKLQASQETQYF	TGTGCCAGCAGCTCGAAGCTACAGGCGAGCCAAGAGACCCAGTACTTC
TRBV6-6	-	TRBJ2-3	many	CASRRTGTDTQYF	TGTGCCAGCAGAAGGACGGGCACAGATACGCAGTATTTT
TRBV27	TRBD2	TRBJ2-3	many	CASSRGLAGRKDTQYF	TGTGCCAGCAGTCGGGGACTAGCGGGGAGAAAGGATACGCAGTATTTT
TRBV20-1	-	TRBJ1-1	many	CSASIPPRTEAFF	TGCAGTGCTAGTATCCCCCCGAGGACTGAAGCTTTCTTT
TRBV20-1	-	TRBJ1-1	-	CSAQIGGRDTEAFF	TGCAGTGCTCAGATCGGGGGAAGGGACACTGAAGCTTTCTTT
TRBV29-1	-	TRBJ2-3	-	CSVEVTDTQYF	TGCAGCGTTGAAGTGACAGATACGCAGTATTTT
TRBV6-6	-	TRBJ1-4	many	CASGGGATNEKLFF	TGTGCCAGCGGTGGGGGCGCAACTAATGAAAAACTGTTTTTT
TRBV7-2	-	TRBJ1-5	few	CASSLGAQVTNQPQHF	TGTGCCAGCAGCTTAGGGGCACAGGTAACGAATCAGCCCCAGCATTTT
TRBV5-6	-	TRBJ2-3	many	CASSAEKVRGKQYF	TGTGCCAGCAGCGCGGAAAAAGTAAGGGGGAAGCAGTATTTT
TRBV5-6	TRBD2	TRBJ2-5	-	CASSPTSGVQETQYF	TGTGCCAGCAGCCCGACTAGCGGGGTACAAGAGACCCAGTACTTC
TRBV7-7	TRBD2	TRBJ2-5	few	CASSLTSGGQKETQYF	TGTGCTAGCAGCTTAACTAGCGGGGGACAAAAAGAGACCCAGTACTTC
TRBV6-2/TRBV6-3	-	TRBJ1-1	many	CASSSSGSGEAFF	TGTGCCAGCAGTTCTTCAGGATCAGGGGAAGCTTTCTTT
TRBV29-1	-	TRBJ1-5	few	CSVGQVDQPQHF	TGCAGCGTTGGGCAGGTTGATCAGCCCCAGCATTTT
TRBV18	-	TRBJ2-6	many	CASSPDRSGANVLTF	TGTGCCAGCTCACCCGACAGATCTGGGGCCAACGTCCTGACTTTC
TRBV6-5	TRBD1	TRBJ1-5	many	CASSRDRDHSNQPQHF	TGTGCCAGCAGCCGGGACAGGGACCATAGCAATCAGCCCCAGCATTTT
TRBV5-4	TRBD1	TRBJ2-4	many	CASSLEQGPIQYF	TGTGCCAGCAGCTTGGAACAGGGGCCGATTCAGTACTTC
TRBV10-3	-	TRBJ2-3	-	CAIRGQEDTQYF	TGTGCCATCAGGGGGCAGGAAGATACGCAGTATTTT
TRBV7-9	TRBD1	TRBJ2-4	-	CASSLAGTAFQYF	TGTGCCAGCAGCTTGGCCGGGACAGCTTTTCAGTACTTC
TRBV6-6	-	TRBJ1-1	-	CASTNRVLVNTEAFF	TGTGCCAGCACTAACAGGGTATTAGTGAACACTGAAGCTTTCTTT
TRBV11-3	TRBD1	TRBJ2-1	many	CASSPEGTGRNEQFF	TGTGCCAGCAGCCCAGAAGGGACAGGGAGGAATGAGCAGTTCTTC
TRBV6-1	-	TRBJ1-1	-	CASSEWINTEAFF	TGTGCCAGCAGTGAGTGGATTAACACTGAAGCTTTCTTT
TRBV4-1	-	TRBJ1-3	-	CASSQNGTGNTIYF	TGCGCCAGCAGCCAAAACGGGACAGGAAACACCATATATTTT
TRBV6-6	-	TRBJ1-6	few	CASAAQGYSPLHF	TGTGCCAGCGCAGCACAGGGTTACTCACCCCTCCACTTT
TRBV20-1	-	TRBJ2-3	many	CSARESGADTQYF	TGCAGTGCTAGGGAGAGTGGGGCAGATACGCAGTATTTT
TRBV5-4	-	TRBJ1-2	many	CASSLAGLTYGYTF	TGTGCCAGCAGCTTGGCAGGGTTAACCTATGGCTACACCTTC
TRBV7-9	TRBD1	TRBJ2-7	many	CASSLGGQISYEQYF	TGTGCCAGCAGCTTAGGGGGACAGATCTCCTACGAGCAGTACTTC
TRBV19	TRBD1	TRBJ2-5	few	CASSRQGFQETQYF	TGTGCCAGTAGTCGACAGGGCTTCCAAGAGACCCAGTACTTC
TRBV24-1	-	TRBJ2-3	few	CATSDPRSWADTQYF	TGTGCCACCAGTGATCCCCGCAGCTGGGCAGATACGCAGTATTTT
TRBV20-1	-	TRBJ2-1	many	CSARDNTNEQFF	TGCAGTGCTAGAGATAACACCAATGAGCAGTTCTTC
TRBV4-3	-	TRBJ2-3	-	CASSQRAWGADTQYF	TGCGCCAGCAGCCAACGGGCCTGGGGGGCAGATACGCAGTATTTT